The 15 T cell receptor beta chains listed next were all sequenced from one sample in a study of T cells in Graves' hyperthyroidism and ophthalmopathy. TCR beta CDR3 regions were amplified from RNA transcripts. The TCR CDR3 was amplified in a first-round RT-PCR using the HTBI primer set. TCRdb processed the multiplex PCR reads anew with MiXCR; each CDR3 protein has one entry. This table has about 270,000 distinct CDR3 sequences, over 20% appearing once. Sequencing input: blood. The receptors originated from a young man with Graves' ophthalmopathy.

At least ten counts were recorded for this clonotype. The gene calls are TRBV18 and TRBJ1-2, with 9 bases identical to TRBD1. V shed 2 bases, J shed 10 bases, and the junction held 2 bases outside the gene matches. Germline V gives CDR1 KGHSH, CDR2 LQKENI. This CDR3 is built from 12 residues. This CDR3 reads CASSPRTGDYTF. CDR3 bases: TGTGCCAGCTCACCAAGGACAGGGGACTACACCTTC.

This clonotype was observed a few times. V and J are TRBV5-1 and TRBJ2-3; 13 nucleotides match TRBD2. The CDR3 totals 20 residues. Germline CDR1 reads SGHRS; CDR2 reads YFSETQ. J gave up 2 bases and V 4 bases, and 16 bases lay outside the gene matches. CDR3 in amino acids: CASSPQQGIGLAGDTDTQYF. CDR3 DNA: TGCGCCAGCAGCCCACAACAGGGAATCGGACTAGCGGGAGACACAGATACGCAGTATTTT.

The chain combines TRBV19 with TRBJ1-3, with D hard to call. This CDR3 has 15 amino acids. Trimming left V 4 bases short and J 0 bases short, with 10 bases between. Germline CDR1 and CDR2: LNHDA and SQIVND (reference sequence). CDR3 sequence: CASSRPGNSGNTIYF. CDR3 DNA: TGTGCCAGTAGTAGGCCGGGGAACTCTGGAAACACCATATATTTT.

A word on this clonotype: Given a much more abundant clone one base away, this may be a read error. The DNA of the CDR3 is TGTGCCAGCAGCCAAGATCCGCAGGGCATATACGAGGAGTACTTC. It codes for CASSQDPQGIYEEYF. V usage is TRBV28 and J usage is TRBJ2-7; possibly TRBD1 for D (5 bases). This CDR3 contains 15 residues. The V gene's germline CDR1 is MDHEN and CDR2 SYDVKM.

The gene calls are TRBV5-1 and TRBJ1-1, with D possibly being TRBD1 (6 bases). CDR3 length equals 14 residues. Per germline, CDR1 SGHRS and CDR2 YFSETQ. Trimming removed 3 bases from V and 5 bases from J, with 14 bases in between. CDR3 in amino acids: CASSWGPPITEAFF. The CDR3 bases are TGCGCCAGCAGCTGGGGGCCCCCAATTACTGAAGCTTTCTTT.

This clonotype showed up many times. J is TRBJ2-3 and V is TRBV12-3 or TRBV12-4; no clear D gene. The V gene lost 4 bases and the J gene lost 5 bases, with 16 bases spanning the gap. This CDR3 comprises 15 residues. As DNA, the CDR3 is TGTGCCAGCAGTTCGGCACGTGGGTCAAAAGATACGCAGTATTTT. Protein sequence: CASSSARGSKDTQYF.

The chain uses TRBV28 and TRBJ1-2; no clear D. This CDR3 is built from 12 residues. V dropped 2 bases and J dropped 4 bases, with 5 bases sitting between them. Germline V CDR1 and CDR2: MDHEN, SYDVKM. The CDR3 here is CASSLNTYGYTF. In DNA, the CDR3 is TGTGCCAGCAGTTTAAACACCTATGGCTACACCTTC.

The rearrangement links TRBV4-1 to TRBJ2-2, with 8 nucleotides matching TRBD1. Looked up from germline, CDR1 is MGHRA and CDR2 is YSYEKL. The V gene end was trimmed by 5 bases and the J gene end by 5 bases; junction bases not matched to a gene: 7. The CDR3 totals 15 residues. CDR3 sequence reads: CASSSTGVGTGELFF. CDR3 nucleotide sequence: TGCGCCAGCAGCTCGACAGGGGTGGGAACCGGGGAGCTGTTTTTT.

This clonotype was found many times. The rearrangement uses TRBV6-1 and TRBJ2-7, with 11 bases aligning to TRBD2. The CDR3 consists of 15 residues. Germline V CDR1 and CDR2: MNHNS, SASEGT. Trimming took 6 bases from V and 1 from J; bases not matched to a gene: 5. The CDR3 nucleotides are TGTGCCAGCAGGACCACTAGCGGGAGTTCCTACGAGCAGTACTTC. As protein: CASRTTSGSSYEQYF.

As to this clonotype: One end of the junction does not line up with germline, which may come from a read error. This chain connects TRBV7-7 to TRBJ2-1; 11 positions match TRBD2. The germline V gene has CDR1 SSHAT and CDR2 FNYEAQ (reference sequence). The CDR3 contains 19 residues. The CDR3 nucleotides read TGTGCTAGCAGCCCCACCCCACCAGCCGGGACTAGCGGCTCGAATGAGCAGTTCTTC. Its protein product is CASSPTPPAGTSGSNEQFF.

This clonotype came up many times. One end of the junction is discordant with germline, which a read error may explain. The chain employs TRBV5-1 and TRBJ1-1; tentative D call: TRBD1 (6 bases). The CDR3 extends over 13 amino acids. Per the germline V gene, CDR1 is SGHRS and CDR2 is YFSETQ. Written as DNA, the CDR3 is TGTGCCAGCAGCTGGGGACAAAACACTGAAGCTTTCTTT. It is translated as CASSWGQNTEAFF.

This clonotype was counted at least ten times. The chain joins TRBV2 to TRBJ2-3, with 7 bases identical to TRBD1. Germline loops: CDR1 SNHLY, CDR2 FYNNEI. The CDR3 is 16 amino acids. V lost 0 bases and J lost 5; bases outside the gene matches: 8. CDR3 coding DNA: TGTGCCAGCAGTGAAGCTGGGAGAGGGGGCATAGATACGCAGTATTTT. Protein product: CASSEAGRGGIDTQYF.

This clonotype was seen at least ten times. The chain combines TRBV20-1 with TRBJ1-2; D is unresolved. Trimming removed 3 bases at V and 4 bases at J, with 9 bases between. Germline V gene lookup returns CDR1 DFQATT and CDR2 SNEGSKA (reference sequence). This CDR3 contains 12 residues. The CDR3 loop reads CSASGVFYGYTF. The CDR3 region has the DNA TGCAGTGCTAGCGGGGTATTCTATGGCTACACCTTC.

This clonotype appeared many times. V usage is TRBV12-3 or TRBV12-4 and J usage is TRBJ2-2, with D tentatively TRBD1 (5 bases). The V gene lost 3 bases and the J gene lost 0 bases, with 8 bases spanning the gap. The CDR3 length is 15 residues. CDR3 nucleotides: TGTGCCAGCAGTTTGGGCAGGGCGAACACCGGGGAGCTGTTTTTT. It encodes CASSLGRANTGELFF.

V is TRBV5-1 and J is TRBJ2-7, with 12 bases that match TRBD2. Trimming took 4 bases from V and 0 from J; bases not matched to a gene: 2. The V gene's germline CDR1 is SGHRS and CDR2 YFSETQ. This CDR3 contains 15 residues. CDR3 sequence reads: CASSRTSGASYEQYF. Here the CDR3 DNA reads TGCGCCAGCAGCCGGACTAGCGGGGCCTCCTACGAGCAGTACTTC.